A selection of T cell receptor beta chains follows, all from one sample in a study of cytomegalovirus exposure and HLA in healthy donors. Clones were sequenced by immunoSEQ multiplex PCR, and TCRdb holds only the in-frame ones, with some missing. The data contain 200,000 to 250,000 clones, about three quarters of them singletons. The sequencing sample was made of PBMCs. These receptor sequences come from a man aged 40-49 years in good health and CMV-seronegative. The CDR3 runs from the conserved cysteine through the conserved F or W. Fields, in order: V gene, J gene, D gene, CDR3 protein. A D gene is named only where the DNA matches it firmly.

TRBV4-2	TRBJ1-4	-	CASSQRDRGATNEKLFF
TRBV5-1	TRBJ2-1	TRBD2	CASRYLAAAYNEQFF
TRBV19	TRBJ1-2	TRBD1	CASISQGDYGYTF
TRBV29-1	TRBJ1-1	-	CSVERQMNTEAFF
TRBV11-2	TRBJ1-2	-	CASSLGSYGYTF
TRBV2	TRBJ2-3	TRBD2	CASSRGGRDTQYF
TRBV6-5	TRBJ2-1	-	CASSLSDTYNEQFF
TRBV18	TRBJ1-1	TRBD1	CASSYRGGTEAFF
TRBV7-6	TRBJ2-1	TRBD2	CASSLGAGVSNEQFF
TRBV11-2	TRBJ2-1	-	CASSLSGIINEQFF
TRBV6-5	TRBJ2-1	-	CASSFASSGHNEQFF
TRBV4-2	TRBJ1-5	-	CASSQEGVGTGNQPQHF
TRBV29-1	TRBJ2-5	TRBD1	CSVDPGRQGMGPQYF
TRBV28	TRBJ1-1	-	CASSDYMNTEAFF
TRBV7-9	TRBJ2-5	-	CASSLAGGTETQYF
TRBV27	TRBJ2-7	-	CASSLWQGSSHEQYF
TRBV7-2	TRBJ1-3	-	CASSPPQGNSGNTIYF
TRBV28	TRBJ2-1	-	CASMAEMGFNEQFF
TRBV27	TRBJ1-1	-	CASSFRRGLEAFF
TRBV11-2	TRBJ2-5	TRBD2	CASSLVAGGKVETQYF
TRBV19	TRBJ1-6	-	CASTPRGNSPLHF
TRBV7-2	TRBJ1-1	-	CASSLQGFTEAFF
TRBV7-9	TRBJ2-7	-	CASSGPYEQYF
TRBV28	TRBJ2-2	TRBD1	CASSLLGQGLTGELFF
TRBV27	TRBJ1-5	-	CASSLSRTAQPQHF
TRBV5-4	TRBJ2-7	-	CASSETAFSYEQYF
TRBV28	TRBJ1-4	TRBD1	CASRRTGGKDEKLFF
TRBV6-6	TRBJ2-3	TRBD1	CASIKRGQINTDTQYF
TRBV7-2	TRBJ2-7	TRBD2	CASSLRGGANEQYF
TRBV28	TRBJ1-1	-	CASSLFEGAEAFF
TRBV5-4	TRBJ1-5	-	CASSIQGIGNQPQHF
TRBV7-2	TRBJ1-1	-	CASSLEPKPEAFF
TRBV4-3	TRBJ1-5	-	CASSQGPGVHQPQHF
TRBV29-1	TRBJ2-2	-	CSVVYSNTGELFF
TRBV7-6	TRBJ2-1	TRBD2	CASSLTSGGTSYNEQFF
TRBV4-1	TRBJ1-5	-	CASSQEPAMLQPQHF
TRBV7-6	TRBJ1-2	TRBD1	CASSPEDRGDGYTF
TRBV18	TRBJ1-4	TRBD1	CASSPRTGMGEKLFF